The 26 T cell receptor beta chains below were found in one sample sequenced in a study of T cell changes during pregnancy in multiple sclerosis. The assay was immunoSEQ multiplex PCR, and TCRdb's table has in-frame clones only and misses some. The table includes 70,000 to 95,000 clones, around 93% detected once. The sample consisted of peripheral blood, taken in the second trimester of pregnancy. The receptor set was obtained from a female donor with multiple sclerosis, enrolled in a pregnancy study.

The J gene is TRBJ1-2, the V gene TRBV4-1; TRBD1 aligns across 8 bases. The junction had 1 base not matched to a gene; V was cut back by 1 base and J by 0 bases. The CDR3 runs 15 residues. Germline V gives CDR1 MGHRA, CDR2 YSYEKL. CDR3 residues: CASSQGTGTNYGYTF. The CDR3 DNA reads as TGCGCCAGCAGCCAAGGGACAGGGACTAACTATGGCTACACCTTC.

The chain links TRBV11-2 to TRBJ2-3; 11 bases are a match to TRBD2. The J segment lost 10 bases and the V segment lost 5 bases, leaving 20 bases of the junction unmatched. CDR3 size: 18 residues. The germline CDR1 and CDR2 sequences are SGHAT and FQNNGV. As DNA, the CDR3 is TGTGCCAGCAGCGCACCGACTAGCGGGGACTATCCCCTTCATGCGCAGTATTTT. This translates into CASSAPTSGDYPLHAQYF.

A word on this clone: Relative to the germline gene, one junction end is altered; a read error may explain this. The V gene is TRBV5-4, the J gene TRBJ1-2; 9 bases map to TRBD1. The germline V gene encodes CDR1 SGHNT and CDR2 YYREEE (reference sequence). The CDR3 runs to 11 residues. The CDR3 protein is CASSMGDRELF. CDR3 in DNA: TGTGCCAGCAGCATGGGGGACAGGGAGCTCTTC.

The chain recombines TRBV7-9 with TRBJ1-2; no clear D gene. CDR3 size: 14 residues. Per the germline V gene, CDR1 is SEHNR and CDR2 is FQNEAQ (reference sequence). The ends were cut back, 2 bases at V and 2 bases at J, with 9 bases in the middle. This chain's CDR3 is CASSLIIRNYGYTF. The CDR3 DNA is TGTGCCAGCAGCTTAATAATCCGGAACTATGGCTACACCTTC.

The chain is built from TRBV5-6 and TRBJ1-5; TRBD1 might be the D (6 bases). Per germline, CDR1 SGHDT and CDR2 YYEEEE. The CDR3 consists of 16 residues. Trimming removed 6 bases at V and 5 bases at J, with 21 bases between. The CDR3 spells CASTIPGDRWYQPQHF. Here the CDR3 DNA reads TGTGCCAGCACCATTCCTGGAGACAGGTGGTATCAGCCCCAGCATTTT.

This sequence joins TRBV11-2 and TRBJ1-1; D gene unclear. The germline gives CDR1 SGHAT, CDR2 FQNNGV. Trimming cost V 5 bases and J 1 base, with 8 bases left between them. CDR3 length equals 13 residues. CDR3 in DNA: TGTGCCAGCAGCCCCTCCCCGAACACTGAAGCTTTCTTT. Its translation is CASSPSPNTEAFF.

This chain joins TRBV6-1 and TRBJ1-1, with 10 bases aligning to TRBD1. The CDR3 spans 15 residues. Losses at the gene ends were 8 bases for V and 5 bases for J; bases not matched to a gene: 11. Germline V gives CDR1 MNHNS, CDR2 SASEGT. CDR3 sequence: CASSRDRGPGTEAFF. The CDR3 DNA reads TGTGCCAGCTCCCGGGACAGGGGTCCGGGGACTGAAGCTTTCTTT.

This chain joins TRBV5-1 and TRBJ2-5; D is uncertain. This CDR3 region has 14 residues. Trimming left V 1 base short and J 5 bases short, with 12 bases between. Germline CDR1 reads SGHRS; CDR2 reads YFSETQ. The CDR3 sequence: CASSLWAAVETQYF. The CDR3 DNA reads TGCGCCAGCAGCTTGTGGGCCGCAGTCGAGACCCAGTACTTC.

V is TRBV7-8 and J is TRBJ2-5; perhaps TRBD1 as D (6 bases). Trimming took off 4 bases at V and 3 bases at J, with 12 bases between the two ends. This CDR3 contains 14 residues. Germline V CDR1 and CDR2: SGHVS, FQNEAQ. As DNA, the CDR3 is TGTGCCAGCAGCTCGAACAGGGTCGAAGAGACCCAGTACTTC. This translates into CASSSNRVEETQYF.

This chain joins TRBV25-1 and TRBJ1-6; D is unclear. CDR3 length: 13 residues. The V gene's germline CDR1 is MGHDK and CDR2 SYGVNS. V shed 11 bases and J shed 3 bases, with 11 bases lying between them. In nucleotides, the CDR3 is TGTGCCTCAAACAGAGACTATAATTCACCCCTCCACTTT. As protein: CASNRDYNSPLHF.

The CDR3 spells CASRQPRLAGGPDTQYF. CDR3 coding DNA: TGTGCCAGCAGGCAACCTAGACTAGCGGGGGGGCCAGATACGCAGTATTTT. The chain links TRBV13 to TRBJ2-3; 14 bases align to TRBD2. CDR1 and CDR2 from the germline V gene are PRHDT and FYEKMQ (reference sequence). The V gene end was trimmed by 6 bases and the J gene end by 4 bases; junction bases not matched to a gene: 9. The CDR3 runs 17 residues.

V is TRBV2 and J is TRBJ1-1; no clear D gene. The V and J ends lost 7 bases and 1 base respectively, with 16 bases between them. The CDR3 extends over 15 amino acids. Germline V gene sequence: CDR1 SNHLY, CDR2 FYNNEI. The CDR3, as DNA: TGTGCCAGCACCCGAGGGCGACACCCGAACACTGAAGCTTTCTTT. Protein product: CASTRGRHPNTEAFF.

The chain uses TRBV21-1 and TRBJ1-2; the table's D call TRBD1 went unverified against the DNA. TRBV21-1 is flagged as a pseudogene. The CDR3 totals 13 residues. The CDR3 nucleotides read TGTGCCAGCAGCAAGACAGGGGACTATGGCTACACCTTC. It encodes CASSKTGDYGYTF.

This chain uses TRBV30 with TRBJ1-2, with 8 bases identical to TRBD1. Germline lookup yields CDR1 GTSNPN and CDR2 SVGIG (reference sequence). This CDR3 is built from 13 residues. J was trimmed by 4 bases and V by 4 bases; bases with no gene match: 5. The CDR3 loop reads CAWTRTGSYGYTF. The DNA of the CDR3 is TGTGCCTGGACCCGGACAGGGAGCTATGGCTACACCTTC.

This sequence joins TRBV6-1 and TRBJ1-2; 7 bases agree with TRBD1. CDR1 is MNHNS, CDR2 SASEGT, per germline. This CDR3 comprises 15 residues. J lost 1 base, V lost 2 bases, and 4 bases had no gene match. The CDR3 region is CASSEWAGGNYGYTF. The CDR3, as DNA: TGTGCCAGCAGTGAATGGGCAGGGGGTAACTATGGCTACACCTTC.

This chain uses TRBV28 with TRBJ1-6; 7 bases align to TRBD1. CDR1 is MDHEN, CDR2 SYDVKM, per germline. The length of the CDR3 is 15 residues. Unmatched junction bases numbered 7, after V lost 3 bases and J lost 8 bases. This CDR3 reads CASSFAGGLDSPLHF. CDR3 coding DNA: TGTGCCAGCAGTTTTGCAGGGGGGCTTGATTCACCCCTCCACTTT.

The rearrangement uses TRBV4-1 and TRBJ1-5; 10 positions match TRBD1. Looked up from germline, CDR1 is MGHRA and CDR2 is YSYEKL. The CDR3 is 16 amino acids. J lost 5 bases, V lost 2 bases, and 6 bases had no gene match. The CDR3 region is CASSQPGQGSHQPQHF. The CDR3 region has the DNA TGCGCCAGCAGCCAACCGGGACAGGGGTCACATCAGCCCCAGCATTTT.

The CDR3 is CASSQVNLVSYNEQFF. CDR3 coding DNA: TGCGCCAGCAGCCAAGTAAATCTAGTCTCCTACAATGAGCAGTTCTTC. The chain combines TRBV4-1 with TRBJ2-1; D is undetermined. V lost 1 base and J lost 0, with 10 bases in between. The germline gives CDR1 MGHRA, CDR2 YSYEKL. The CDR3 is 16 residues long.

V usage is TRBV5-4 and J usage is TRBJ2-7; 9 bases are shared with TRBD2. This CDR3 comprises 13 residues. Looked up from germline, CDR1 is SGHNT and CDR2 is YYREEE (reference sequence). V shed 4 bases and J 7 bases; nucleotides not matched to a gene: 6. CDR3 nucleotide sequence: TGTGCCAGCAGCGGGGGACTAGCTAAAGAGCAGTACTTC. Translated: CASSGGLAKEQYF.

This chain joins TRBV7-9 and TRBJ1-2; 8 bases align to TRBD1. Germline CDR1 and CDR2: SEHNR and FQNEAQ (reference sequence). With V trimmed by 4 bases and J by 8 bases, 3 bases remained unmatched. CDR3 length: 12 amino acids. CDR3 coding DNA: TGTGCCAGCAGCTCCAGGGGGCTCGGCTACACCTTC. Translated, it gives CASSSRGLGYTF.

In its sample, this clone was seen once. The chain recombines TRBV21-1 with TRBJ2-1; the D call of TRBD2 is as the table states it, not checked on the DNA. TRBV21-1 counts as a pseudogene. This CDR3 spans 17 amino acids. CDR3 nucleotide sequence: TGTGCCAGCAGCAAAGTAAGGGACGGGGCGGGGAGGGATGAGCAGTTCTTC. As protein: CASSKVRDGAGRDEQFF.

The chain employs TRBV9 and TRBJ2-7; 10 bases match TRBD1. The CDR3 runs 16 residues. J was trimmed by 3 bases and V by 4 bases; bases with no gene match: 10. The germline CDR1 and CDR2 sequences are SGDLS and YYNGEE. For the CDR3, the DNA is TGTGCCAGCAGCTACTCCCCGGACAGGGGGAACTACGAGCAGTACTTC. Translating it yields CASSYSPDRGNYEQYF.

The rearrangement links TRBV2 to TRBJ2-1; TRBD1 matches at 10 bases. Germline V lookup: CDR1 SNHLY, CDR2 FYNNEI. With V trimmed by 2 bases and J by 8 bases, 6 bases remained unmatched. This CDR3 is built from 15 residues. This CDR3 reads CASSESRDRGHEQFF. The CDR3 DNA follows: TGTGCCAGCAGTGAATCCCGGGACAGGGGCCATGAGCAGTTCTTC. Filled out from reference TRBV2 and TRBJ2-1, the complete variable domain reads EPEVTQTPSHQVTQMGQEVILRCVPISNHLYFYWYRQILGQKVEFLVSFYNNEISEKSEIFDDQFSVERPDGSNFTLKIRSTKLEDSAMYFCASSESRDRGHEQFFGPGTRLTVL.

V gene TRBV7-2 combines with J gene TRBJ2-2; D is possibly TRBD2 (6 bases). Trimming removed 2 bases from V and 7 bases from J, with 8 bases in between. CDR1 and CDR2 from the germline V gene are SGHTA and FQGNSA. The CDR3 has 13 residues. The CDR3 DNA reads as TGTGCCAGCAGCTTAACGGGGGTCGGGGAGCTGTTTTTT. Protein: CASSLTGVGELFF.

The chain links TRBV5-4 to TRBJ1-1; no clear D. Per germline, CDR1 SGHNT and CDR2 YYREEE (reference sequence). This CDR3 has 13 amino acids. The ends were cut back, 2 bases at V and 1 base at J, with 6 bases in the middle. CDR3 protein: CASSFGRNTEAFF. DNA for the CDR3: TGTGCCAGCAGCTTCGGGAGGAACACTGAAGCTTTCTTT.

This clone was seen a handful of times. V usage is TRBV5-4 and J usage is TRBJ1-6; 10 bases fit TRBD1. The CDR3 runs 14 residues. From germline, CDR1 is SGHNT and CDR2 YYREEE (reference sequence). V lost 7 bases and J lost 7; bases outside the gene matches: 5. The CDR3 loop reads CASRPGQGNSPLHF. CDR3 in DNA: TGTGCCAGCCGGCCGGGACAGGGGAATTCACCCCTCCACTTT.